What follows are 16 T cell receptor beta chains derived from one specimen sequenced in a study of tumor and adjacent non-tumor tissue in lung cancer. Three rounds of nested PCR, following a modified ARM-PCR protocol, produced the TCRbeta library. TCRdb ran MiXCR on the multiplex PCR reads and lists one entry per CDR3 protein. The data contain 120,000 or so distinct CDR3 sequences, over 75% of them seen just once; the ten biggest clones take up about 22%. This sample's RNA came from whole unsorted tissue. Material for sequencing was lung tumor tissue. These receptors originate from a man between 65 and 79 years old with non-small cell lung cancer.

To note about this clonotype: Germline and junction disagree at one end, which may indicate a read error. The chain carries TRBV4-1 and TRBJ2-5; no clear D gene. From germline, CDR1 is MGHRA and CDR2 YSYEKL. This CDR3 comprises 14 residues. CDR3 sequence (DNA): TGCGCCATCAGCCAACACTGTGGGCAAGAGACACAGTATTTC. It is translated as CAISQHCGQETQYF.

On this clonotype: The junction departs from the called germline gene at one end, perhaps through a read error. The rearrangement joins TRBV6-6 to TRBJ1-1, with TRBD1 identical over 9 bases. CDR3 length: 16 residues. Germline loops: CDR1 MNHNY, CDR2 SVGAGI (reference sequence). The chain's CDR3 is CANSYSPGQGDTETFF. CDR3 DNA sequence: TGTGCCAACAGTTACTCACCGGGACAGGGAGACACTGAAACTTTCTTT.

The chain is built from TRBV29-1 and TRBJ1-2; D remains unclear. Germline V gene lookup returns CDR1 SQVTM and CDR2 ANQGSEA. CDR3 length equals 16 residues. V was cut by 7 bases and J by 13 bases, with 34 bases left in between. The CDR3 coding sequence is TGCAGCGATGTCCCCTATCAATCCTCGGGAGAAGATAGCTGCACCTTC. This gives the protein CSDVPYQSSGEDSCTF. The full variable domain, rest sourced from reference TRBV29-1 and TRBJ1-2, is SAVISQKPSRDICQRGTSLTIQCQVDSQVTMMFWYRQQPGQSLTLIATANQGSEATYESGFVIDKFPISRPNLTFSTLTVSNMSPEDSSIYLCSDVPYQSSGEDSCTFGSGTRLTVV.

About this clonotype itself: The junction shows a germline mismatch at one end, possibly a read error. The rearrangement links TRBV11-1 to TRBJ2-1, with 9 positions matching TRBD1. The CDR3 length is 17 residues. Germline V gene data show CDR1 as SGHAT and CDR2 as FQDESV (reference sequence). CDR3 amino acids: CAGSLHPGQGTVNEQFF. In nucleotides, the CDR3 is TGTGCCGGCAGCTTACATCCGGGACAGGGTACGGTAAATGAGCAGTTCTTC.

This clonotype was detected a few times. A much larger clone differs from this one at a single base, so this may be a read error. The rearrangement links TRBV5-1 to TRBJ1-1, with 7 positions matching TRBD1. Germline loops: CDR1 SGHRS, CDR2 YFSETQ. The CDR3 is 14 residues long. The CDR3 sequence is CASSTGQVDTEVFF. In DNA form, the CDR3 reads TGCGCCAGCAGCACTGGACAGGTGGACACTGAAGTTTTCTTT.

Concerning this clonotype itself: In this CDR3 the conserved last residue, phenylalanine or tryptophan, is missing, so a read error is likely. The rearrangement joins TRBV6-5 to TRBJ1-2; 7 nucleotides line up with TRBD1. Trimming removed 6 bases from V and 7 bases from J; junction bases left unmatched: 14. Germline V lookup: CDR1 MNHEY, CDR2 SVGAGI. The CDR3 runs 15 residues. CDR3 nucleotides: TGTGCCAGCAGCAAATCGGGCCAGGGGGTCTTTGGCTACACCTCC. It is translated as CASSKSGQGVFGYTS.

This clonotype appeared once. CDR3 sequence reads: CVNSLDPTGGKGEQFF. The CDR3, as DNA: TGTGTCAACAGCTTAGATCCCACGGGGGGCAAGGGTGAGCAGTTCTTC. The rearrangement links TRBV11-3 to TRBJ2-1, with a tentative D call TRBD2 (7 bases). Germline loops: CDR1 SGHNT, CDR2 YENEEA. CDR3 size: 16 residues.

With regard to this clonotype: Since the CDR3 does not end with the conserved phenylalanine or tryptophan, this likely comes from a read error. V usage is TRBV6-6 and J usage is TRBJ2-5; 9 bases line up with TRBD1. The germline V gene encodes CDR1 MNHNY and CDR2 SVGAGI (reference sequence). V was clipped by 4 bases and J by 6 bases; unmatched bases: 15. The CDR3 has 17 amino acids. CDR3 sequence (DNA): TGTGCCAGCAGTTGTCCGGCCGGGACAGGGCTCGAACAGACCCAGTACTAC. It codes for CASSCPAGTGLEQTQYY.

Notes on this clonotype: Likely a read error: the CDR3 ends without its conserved phenylalanine or tryptophan. The DNA is left out, because the CDR3 cannot be placed on it with certainty; the CDR3 is given as TCRdb lists it. This chain links TRBV6-2 or TRBV6-3 with TRBJ2-3; the table names TRBD2, a call not compared with the DNA. Both ends counted, the CDR3 spans 15 residues. Germline lookup yields CDR1 MNHEY and CDR2 SVGEGT. Here the CDR3 reads CASSNSGRVSDTHYL.

This clonotype was found once. Since the CDR3 does not end with the conserved phenylalanine or tryptophan, this likely comes from a read error. The chain is built from TRBV19 and TRBJ2-7; the D gene could be TRBD1 or TRBD2 (5 bases each). The germline V gene encodes CDR1 LNHDA and CDR2 SQIVND (reference sequence). V lost 10 bases, J lost 0 bases, and 16 bases lay in between. CDR3 length: 14 residues. CDR3 coding DNA: TGTGCCACCAAACGGGACGGCAGCTCCTACGAGCAGTACTTA. Amino acid sequence: CATKRDGSSYEQYL.

This clonotype was picked up many times. V gene TRBV5-4 combines with J gene TRBJ2-2; D unclear. The CDR3 totals 14 residues. Trimming shortened V by 4 bases and J by 2 bases, and 9 bases separated the two germline ends. Germline assignment: CDR1 SGHNT and CDR2 YYREEE (reference sequence). The CDR3 region is CASSLLQNTGELFF. CDR3 sequence (DNA): TGTGCCAGCAGCCTACTACAAAACACCGGGGAGCTGTTTTTT.

This clonotype appeared many times. The chain joins TRBV28 to TRBJ2-2; 9 positions match TRBD2. Germline V gene sequence: CDR1 MDHEN, CDR2 SYDVKM. V gave up 6 bases and J gave up 5 bases; unmatched junction bases: 10. The CDR3 is 16 amino acids. The chain's CDR3 is CASRMPGLAKTGELFF. For the CDR3, the DNA is TGTGCCAGCAGGATGCCGGGACTAGCAAAAACCGGGGAGCTGTTTTTT.

This clonotype came up once. This likely comes from a read error, as the CDR3 has no conserved phenylalanine or tryptophan at its end. J is TRBJ2-7 and V is TRBV12-3 or TRBV12-4, with TRBD1 matching 7 bases. V lost 7 bases, J lost 4 bases, and 16 bases stayed unmatched. The CDR3 extends over 16 amino acids. The CDR3 here is CASTRDSSSESYEQYY. CDR3 sequence (DNA): TGTGCCAGCACCAGGGACAGTAGTAGCGAGAGTTACGAGCAGTACTAC.

The chain employs TRBV2 and TRBJ2-1; D not certain. This CDR3 region has 14 residues. V lost 7 bases to trimming and J lost 10 bases, with 20 bases between them. In germline, CDR1 is SNHLY, CDR2 FYNNEI. For the CDR3, the DNA is TGTGCCAGCACGGGTCTGGAGCGTTTCCGGGAGCAGTTCTTC. The encoded protein is CASTGLERFREQFF.

This clonotype was seen just once. At one boundary the junction diverges from the germline segment, which might be a read error. The CDR3 DNA reads as TGTGCCAGCAGCTTGATTAACACCGAAGCTTTCTTT. Protein product: CASSLINTEAFF. This chain uses TRBV11-2 with TRBJ1-1; unclear D gene. The CDR3 length is 12 residues. Germline CDR1 and CDR2: SGHAT and FQNNGV.

The chain carries TRBV11-3 and TRBJ2-1; D gene ambiguous. In germline, CDR1 is SGHNT, CDR2 YENEEA. The CDR3 loop spans 13 amino acids. Trimming cost V 6 bases and J 8 bases, with 14 bases left between them. CDR3 bases: TGTGCCAGCAGTATGGTACAGTACGATGAGCAGTTCTTC. Protein product: CASSMVQYDEQFF. The whole variable domain, filled in from reference TRBV11-3 and TRBJ2-1, reads EAGVVQSPRYKIIEKKQPVAFWCNPISGHNTLYWYLQNLGQGPELLIRYENEEAVDDSQLPKDRFSAERLKGVDSTLKIQPAELGDSAVYLCASSMVQYDEQFFGPGTRLTVL.